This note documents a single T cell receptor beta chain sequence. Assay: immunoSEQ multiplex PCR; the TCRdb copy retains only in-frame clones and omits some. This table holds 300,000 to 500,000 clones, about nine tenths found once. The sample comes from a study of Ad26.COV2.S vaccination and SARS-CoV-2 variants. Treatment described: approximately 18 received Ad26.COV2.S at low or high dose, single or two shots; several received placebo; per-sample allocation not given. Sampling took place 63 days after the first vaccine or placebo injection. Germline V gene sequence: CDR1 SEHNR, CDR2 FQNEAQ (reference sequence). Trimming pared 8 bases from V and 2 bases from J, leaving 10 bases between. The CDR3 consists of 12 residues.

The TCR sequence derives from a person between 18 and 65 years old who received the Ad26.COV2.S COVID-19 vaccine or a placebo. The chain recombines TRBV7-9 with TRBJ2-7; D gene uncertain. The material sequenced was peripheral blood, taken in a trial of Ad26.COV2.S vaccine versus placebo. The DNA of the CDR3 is TGTGCCAGCCAAGAGAGCCCCTACGAGCAGTACTTC. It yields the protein CASQESPYEQYF.